This T cell receptor (beta chain) emerged from a study of blood T cell repertoires in COVID-19 (dated by TCRdb to the early 2020s). For the wider study: Collaborator samples came from the United States, Italy and Spain and covered acute and convalescent phases of COVID-19. The material from the prospective study consisted of cDNA or gDNA derived from T cells, B-cell-depleted T cells, or PBMCs. Deeply sampled blood TCRbeta repertoires from subjects exposed to, actively infected with, or recovered from COVID-19 were included in the dataset. A freely available public database, intended as a resource for researchers studying the immune response to SARS-CoV-2, is where the repertoires were released. Samples were obtained from the ongoing ImmuneRACE study (first 160 participants) and from some 1,200 subjects provided by 6 global collaborators. Sample metadata almost always included a de-identified subject ID, COVID-19 status, age in years and sex. HLA class I and class II types, where available, came from metadata supplied by the sample provider rather than from assay-based typing.

With respect to this clone: Its antigen is currently not known. No base quality values were provided; no much bigger clone lies one nucleotide off.

Here is what the overall study found, with its caveats: The quantity of clinical and demographic metadata differed by source and by participant and was supplied without curation.

TCRbeta CDR3 regions were amplified from genomic DNA using the immunoSEQ Assay, a bias-controlled multiplex PCR. In the authors' own workflow: Within the assay, amplification of reference gene primers was used to estimate how many nucleated cells each sample contained. Sequence reads were collapsed and filtered to measure the absolute abundance of every unique TCRbeta CDR3 rearrangement. For each sample, productive Simpson clonality was calculated by taking the square root of Simpson's diversity index across productive rearrangements. TCRdb took this table from immuneACCESS and kept in-frame rearrangements with V and J called. Such tables lack part of the clones; where checked against another copy, unresolved V genes explain under half of the gap, and the rest is unexplained. D and trimming come from the DNA, and the V and J calls and clone size come from that table. This sample holds roughly 280,000 clones; 75% to 90% were observed only once. Clones ranked in the top ten supply 2% to 2.5% of the sample.

Another Seattle source contributed samples from volunteer blood donors who had recovered from COVID-19. Each collaborating institution followed its own protocols to collect whole blood in K2EDTA tubes. For TCRbeta analysis, collaborator samples were shipped as frozen whole blood, as isolated PBMCs, or as DNA extracted from either sample type. The CDR3 measures 14 amino acids from cysteine to phenylalanine. Of all the DNA, just the CDR3 is kept, 42 bases in frame from base 1. Cut back by 1 base and 5 bases, the V and J ends lie 9 bases apart. Taken from the germline V gene, the CDR1 and CDR2 loops are SGHTS and YDEGEE.

The receptor comes from a woman in her forties or fifties who had recovered from COVID-19. The V and J segments used are TRBV5-8 and TRBJ2-2, with the identity of the D gene unclear. Sequenced input: peripheral blood. The DNA sequence reads TGTGCCAGCAGCTTGTCCCGTCTTACCGGGGAGCTGTTTTTT. Its protein reads: CASSLSRLTGELFF.